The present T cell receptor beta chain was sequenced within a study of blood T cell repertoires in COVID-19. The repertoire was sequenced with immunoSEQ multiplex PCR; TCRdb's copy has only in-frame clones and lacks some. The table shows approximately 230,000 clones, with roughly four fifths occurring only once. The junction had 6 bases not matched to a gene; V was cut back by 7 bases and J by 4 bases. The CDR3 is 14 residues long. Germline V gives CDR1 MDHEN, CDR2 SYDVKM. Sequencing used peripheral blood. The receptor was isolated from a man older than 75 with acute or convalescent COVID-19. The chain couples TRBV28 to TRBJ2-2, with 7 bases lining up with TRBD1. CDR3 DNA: TGTGCCAGCAAAAGGGGGCGCATCACCGGGGAGCTGTTTTTT. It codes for CASKRGRITGELFF.